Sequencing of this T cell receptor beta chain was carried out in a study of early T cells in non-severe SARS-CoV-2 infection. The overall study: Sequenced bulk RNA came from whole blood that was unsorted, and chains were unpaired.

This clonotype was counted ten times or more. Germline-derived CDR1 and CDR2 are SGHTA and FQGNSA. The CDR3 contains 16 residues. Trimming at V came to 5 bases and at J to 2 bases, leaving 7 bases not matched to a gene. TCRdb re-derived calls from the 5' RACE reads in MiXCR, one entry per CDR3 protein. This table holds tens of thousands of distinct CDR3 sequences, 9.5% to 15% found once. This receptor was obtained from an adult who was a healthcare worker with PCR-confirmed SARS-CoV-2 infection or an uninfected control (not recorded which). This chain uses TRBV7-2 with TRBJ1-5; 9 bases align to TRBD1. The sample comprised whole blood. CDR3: CASSPRGQGGNQPQHF. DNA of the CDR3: TGTGCCAGCAGCCCGCGGGGACAGGGTGGCAATCAGCCCCAGCATTTT. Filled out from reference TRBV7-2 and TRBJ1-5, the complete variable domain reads GAGVSQSPSNKVTEKGKDVELRCDPISGHTALYWYRQSLGQGLEFLIYFQGNSAPDKSGLPSDRFSAERTGGSVSTLTIQRTQQEDSAVYLCASSPRGQGGNQPQHFGDGTRLSIL.